This T cell receptor beta chain was found in a study of naive and memory T cell subsets (dated by TCRdb to the late 2010s). For the wider study: The figure summarizing these samples reported ten or so blood donors, 7 tuberculin skin test biopsies and 3 saline control biopsies. PCR2 was typically a SYBR Green qPCR stopped at a set threshold; low-input samples could instead use end-point PCR (approximately 6 cycles). Findings and caveats that apply to the study as a whole: The RNA-based method was acknowledged to be potentially sensitive to changes in TCR transcripts with T cell activation and differentiation.

This clonotype was found a few times. Its antigen is unknown. No quality values exist for individual bases; no much larger clone is one base distant. The method behind the library was 5' RACE. The ligated cDNA was amplified in four rounds of PCR with nested alpha and beta constant region primers together with the SP2 primer. For the blood and skin samples, TCR RNA was reverse transcribed with SuperScript IV using primers for the alpha and beta constant regions. An oligonucleotide carrying the Illumina SP2 primer and a UMI was ligated to the 3' end of the cDNA by means of T4 RNA ligase 1. To prevent hairpin formation, the 12-nucleotide UMI was made up of two random hexamers with an eight-base spacer between them. From the second PCR onward, TCR alpha and beta chain libraries were processed separately, and dual indexing was applied for multiplexing. After pooling, the indexed libraries were analyzed by capillary electrophoresis and sequenced on either an Illumina MiSeq or NextSeq. PhiX DNA at roughly 4.5-7.5% was added to the libraries to raise base diversity and improve cluster recognition. From the authors' description of their analysis: Demultiplexor pulled UMIs out of read 2, joined the UMIs with the TCR sequence from read 1, and separated reads according to sample indices. V and J genes and V-J junctions were identified by Decombinator, which gave every TCR a five-part identifier that included V and J deletions. Collapsinator used UMIs to correct sequencing errors and PCR amplification heterogeneity, yielding UMI-based abundance per TCR. CDR3Translator turned identifiers into nucleotide sequence, translated the nucleotide sequence into amino acids, and pulled out CDR3 regions based on terminal motifs. After normalization to the amount of input RNA, the error-corrected alpha and beta TCR counts from blood and from skin were compared. TCRdb cleaned the public reads at Q25 with fastp, built clones with MiXCR and kept in-frame beta chains. Rows with a matching CDR3 protein are joined into one entry that keeps the most common DNA and genes. TCRdb's processing, not the authors', yielded these V and J calls. Within this sample are about 32,000 distinct CDR3 sequences, with 16% of them counted one time only. The top ten clones comprise 2% to 3% of the sample.

A robust, sensitive protocol for the amplification, sequencing and analysis of TCRs was described in the study, in which 3' ligation of a UMI-containing oligonucleotide to TCR cDNA was used. For whole blood analysis, 2 to 2.5 ml of peripheral blood was drawn from adult healthy volunteers into Tempus tubes, and RNA was extracted according to the manufacturer's instructions. Before reverse transcription, total RNA that had not been cell sorted was treated with RQ1 DNase, with a target input of about 1 to 1,100 ng. Skin biopsy and whole blood libraries were made to test pipeline robustness in samples where T cells form a minority population. CDR3 length: 13 amino acids, cysteine to phenylalanine. Left in the record is the CDR3 DNA by itself, 39 bases read in frame from the first base. V was cut back by 5 bases and J by 4 bases, leaving a gap of 11 bases between them. Taken from the germline V gene (reference sequence), the CDR1 and CDR2 loops are MNHNY and SVGAGI.

The sequence is built from TRBV6-6 and TRBJ1-1; the D gene is not confidently resolved. The clonotype comes from a female donor in good health. The CDR3 loop reads CASSVGRVTEAFF. At the DNA level, the sequence is TGTGCCAGCAGTGTTGGACGGGTCACTGAAGCTTTCTTT.